This T cell receptor (beta chain) derives from a study of T cells in women clearing cervical HPV infection. Study as a whole: Donors had HPV16-related CIN3 or worse; 2 had invasive cancer. HLA type could not be excluded as a confounder.

Findings and limits, study-wide: It is unknown whether associations predate infection; no effector/memory or HPV-specific sorting.

Generated by immunoSEQ multiplex PCR, the TCRdb table keeps only in-frame clones and is missing some. This sample's clone table lists approximately 34,000 clones. Germline loops: CDR1 KGHSH, CDR2 LQKENI. The CDR3 spans 15 residues. The V end lost 2 bases, the J end lost 0 bases, and 9 bases lay between the germline ends. In regard to this clone: Its antigen remains unidentified. The read terminates 3 residues ahead of where the CDR3 ends, so the germline J gene completes it.

The sequenced sample consisted of blood buffy coat. This chain joins TRBV18 and TRBJ2-3; no reliable D call. The receptor was isolated from a woman between 18 and 75 years old with a cervical HPV16 infection that either progressed to CIN3+ or cleared (not recorded which). CDR3 residues: CASSPYQTSTDTQYF. The CDR3 bases that were read are TGTGCCAGCTCACCATATCAGACTAGCACAGATACG.